A single sample is the source of the 21 T cell receptor beta chains below, sequenced in a study of cytomegalovirus exposure and HLA in healthy donors. This table comes from immunoSEQ multiplex PCR, and its TCRdb copy is limited to in-frame clones, with some not included. The table shows fewer than 55,000 clones, with 92% occurring only once. Source material: PBMCs. The origin of the receptors is a young man in good health and CMV-seronegative.

This chain connects TRBV19 to TRBJ2-2; no clear D gene. CDR3 length equals 14 residues. Germline CDR1 is LNHDA and CDR2 is SQIVND (reference sequence). Trimming took 4 bases from V and 4 from J, leaving 10 bases between them. In nucleotides, the CDR3 is TGTGCCAGTAGTAAAGACGGTCCCACCGGGGAGCTGTTTTTT. Translated: CASSKDGPTGELFF.

V and J are TRBV2 and TRBJ1-2, with TRBD1 as a possible D gene (6 bases). The length of the CDR3 is 16 residues. V lost 6 bases, J lost 4 bases, and 21 bases lay in between. Germline values: CDR1 SNHLY, CDR2 FYNNEI. The CDR3 DNA reads TGTGCCAGCAGCCAAACTCGACAGGCACTCACCTATGGCTACACCTTC. It codes for CASSQTRQALTYGYTF.

Written as DNA, the CDR3 is TGCGCCAGCAGCTTGGAGGCTAGCGCGAGGTTCTACGAGCAGTACTTC. Protein sequence: CASSLEASARFYEQYF. The chain carries TRBV5-1 and TRBJ2-7; TRBD2 is a possible D gene (6 bases). Germline V gene lookup returns CDR1 SGHRS and CDR2 YFSETQ. The length of the CDR3 is 16 residues. Trimming pared 0 bases from V and 3 bases from J, leaving 16 bases between.

The V gene is TRBV5-5, the J gene TRBJ2-7; 10 bases line up with TRBD2. This CDR3 spans 14 amino acids. CDR1 is SGHKS, CDR2 YYEKEE, per germline (reference sequence). The junction had 4 bases not matched to a gene; V was cut back by 3 bases and J by 4 bases. The CDR3 DNA sequence: TGTGCCAGCAGCTGGACTAGCGGAGCTTACGAGCAGTACTTC. Amino acids: CASSWTSGAYEQYF.

J is TRBJ2-5 and V is TRBV15; D uncertain. The CDR3 sequence is 14 residues long. Trimming stripped 4 bases from V and 3 bases from J, with 12 bases between. Germline V gene sequence: CDR1 LNHNV, CDR2 YYDKDF (reference sequence). The CDR3: CATSKTDSEETQYF. Here the CDR3 DNA reads TGTGCCACCAGCAAAACCGACTCAGAAGAGACCCAGTACTTC.

This rearrangement joins TRBV6-5 to TRBJ2-3; 9 positions agree with TRBD2. Germline CDR1 MNHEY, CDR2 SVGAGI. The CDR3 runs 12 residues. The V gene end was trimmed by 4 bases and the J gene end by 14 bases; junction bases not matched to a gene: 7. The CDR3 sequence: CASSSVGTSRYF. The DNA of the CDR3 is TGTGCCAGCAGTTCGGTTGGGACTAGCCGGTATTTT.

This sequence joins TRBV5-1 and TRBJ2-7; D is perhaps TRBD2 (6 bases). V lost 2 bases and J 7 bases, leaving 19 bases between the germline ends. The CDR3 is 15 amino acids. Germline CDR1 is SGHRS and CDR2 is YFSETQ. The CDR3 DNA reads TGCGCCAGCAGCTTTACCAGCGGAGGGTTAGGTGAGCAGTACTTC. Translating gives CASSFTSGGLGEQYF.

The genes are TRBV7-2 and TRBJ2-1; 8 bases are shared with TRBD1. Per germline, CDR1 SGHTA and CDR2 FQGNSA. The CDR3 length is 13 residues. V was pared by 5 bases and J by 13 bases, with 10 bases of the junction left unmatched. DNA for the CDR3: TGTGCCAGCAGCCTACTCCAACAGGGGGGACAGTTCTTC. Translated, it gives CASSLLQQGGQFF.

The rearrangement uses TRBV28 and TRBJ1-5, with 9 bases lining up with TRBD1. CDR1 is MDHEN, CDR2 SYDVKM, per germline. V was clipped by 4 bases and J by 0 bases; unmatched bases: 16. The CDR3 consists of 20 residues. In DNA form, the CDR3 reads TGTGCCAGCAGTTCCAACCTGCCCGCGGACAGGGGATATAGCAATCAGCCCCAGCATTTT. Protein product: CASSSNLPADRGYSNQPQHF.

The CDR3 DNA reads TGTGCCAGCAGCACTACAGGGCCCTCCACAGATACGCAGTATTTT. This gives the protein CASSTTGPSTDTQYF. The chain links TRBV5-5 to TRBJ2-3; D is possibly TRBD1 (6 bases). CDR1 is SGHKS, CDR2 YYEKEE, per germline (reference sequence). The CDR3 consists of 15 residues. V was trimmed by 4 bases and J by 2 bases, leaving 14 bases between them. The variable domain in full, completed from reference TRBV5-5 and TRBJ2-3, reads DAGVTQSPTHLIKTRGQQVTLRCSPISGHKSVSWYQQVLGQGPQFIFQYYEKEERGRGNFPDRFSARQFPNYSSELNVNALLLGDSALYLCASSTTGPSTDTQYFGPGTRLTVL.

In the case of this clone: A junction boundary mismatches the germline segment, possibly from a read error. V is TRBV28 and J is TRBJ2-7, with D tentatively TRBD2 (6 bases). The CDR3 extends over 15 amino acids. Germline CDR1 reads MDHEN; CDR2 reads SYDVKM. In nucleotides, the CDR3 is TGTGCCAGCAGTCCCTCTAGCGATTTCGCCTACGGGCAGTACTTC. Protein sequence: CASSPSSDFAYGQYF.

This chain connects TRBV28 to TRBJ2-7, with D uncertain. The CDR3 runs 14 residues. CDR1 and CDR2 (germline): MDHEN, SYDVKM. V lost 6 bases and J lost 5, with 17 bases in between. Written as DNA, the CDR3 is TGTGCCAGCAGGTCCCTTGTGGCGGTCGACGAGCAGTACTTC. This translates into CASRSLVAVDEQYF.

The V gene is TRBV7-3, the J gene TRBJ2-1; 7 nucleotides match TRBD2. CDR3 length: 16 amino acids. V trimming: 1 base; J trimming: 5 bases; junction bases outside the gene matches: 8. Germline lookup yields CDR1 SGHTA and CDR2 FQGTGA. This CDR3 is CASSLIAGVSHNEQFF. The CDR3 DNA follows: TGTGCCAGCAGCTTAATCGCGGGAGTATCTCACAATGAGCAGTTCTTC.

The chain uses TRBV15 and TRBJ2-2; TRBD2 agrees at 8 bases. Germline V lookup: CDR1 LNHNV, CDR2 YYDKDF (reference sequence). The ends lost 5 bases at V and 1 base at J; junction bases unmatched: 6. The length of the CDR3 is 16 residues. CDR3 DNA: TGTGCCACCAGCGGTAGGACTAGCCGGAACACCGGGGAGCTGTTTTTT. Translated, it gives CATSGRTSRNTGELFF.

V gene TRBV28 combines with J gene TRBJ2-1; 8 bases are shared with TRBD1. With 7 bases clipped from V and 6 bases from J, the junction kept 11 bases outside the gene matches. The V gene's germline CDR1 is MDHEN and CDR2 SYDVKM. The CDR3 contains 15 residues. CDR3 protein: CASTTQTGGGNEQFF. The DNA of the CDR3 is TGTGCCAGCACGACTCAAACAGGGGGAGGCAATGAGCAGTTCTTC.

This chain links TRBV4-1 with TRBJ2-1; 14 bases are a match to TRBD2. Germline CDR1 MGHRA, CDR2 YSYEKL. J lost 9 bases, V lost 2 bases, and 6 bases had no gene match. The length of the CDR3 is 16 residues. The CDR3 region has the DNA TGCGCCAGCAGCCAACCGGGACTAGCGGGAGTGGGTGAGCAGTTCTTC. Its protein product is CASSQPGLAGVGEQFF.

V and J are TRBV11-2 and TRBJ2-4; 10 bases line up with TRBD1. V trimming: 3 bases; J trimming: 0 bases; junction bases outside the gene matches: 2. The CDR3 runs to 16 residues. Germline V gene lookup returns CDR1 SGHAT and CDR2 FQNNGV. As DNA, the CDR3 is TGTGCCAGCAGCTTGGGACAGGGGTTAGCCAAAAACATTCAGTACTTC. Its protein product is CASSLGQGLAKNIQYF.

This clone has a single count. The genes are TRBV19 and TRBJ1-5; 7 bases fit TRBD1. The CDR3 is made up of 14 amino acids. V trimming: 7 bases; J trimming: 4 bases; junction bases outside the gene matches: 7. Germline V gene sequence: CDR1 LNHDA, CDR2 SQIVND (reference sequence). The CDR3 DNA sequence: TGTGCCAGTACCCCAGGGACAGCGAATCAGCCCCAGCATTTT. Encoded protein: CASTPGTANQPQHF.

The rearrangement joins TRBV4-1 to TRBJ2-1; TRBD2 agrees at 12 bases. The V gene end was trimmed by 3 bases and the J gene end by 0 bases; junction bases not matched to a gene: 12. CDR3 size: 20 residues. The V gene's germline CDR1 is MGHRA and CDR2 YSYEKL. Here the CDR3 DNA reads TGCGCCAGCAGCCACTTGGAAAGACTAGCGGGGGCAAGCTCCTACAATGAGCAGTTCTTC. It is translated as CASSHLERLAGASSYNEQFF.

This chain uses TRBV2 with TRBJ1-1; the match to TRBD1 covers 8 bases. CDR3 size: 15 residues. Germline V gives CDR1 SNHLY, CDR2 FYNNEI. With V trimmed by 6 bases and J by 4 bases, 10 bases remained unmatched. The CDR3 loop reads CASSWDRPRGTEAFF. DNA for the CDR3: TGTGCCAGCAGCTGGGACAGGCCCCGTGGCACTGAAGCTTTCTTT.

The sample holds one count of this clone. The chain carries TRBV2 and TRBJ2-5; TRBD2 matches at 10 bases. The CDR3 is made up of 14 amino acids. V lost 7 bases, J lost 5 bases, and 7 bases stayed unmatched. Germline CDR1 is SNHLY and CDR2 is FYNNEI. The CDR3 region has the DNA TGTGCCAGCATACTAGCGGGAAGGGGGGAGACCCAGTACTTC. Its protein is CASILAGRGETQYF.